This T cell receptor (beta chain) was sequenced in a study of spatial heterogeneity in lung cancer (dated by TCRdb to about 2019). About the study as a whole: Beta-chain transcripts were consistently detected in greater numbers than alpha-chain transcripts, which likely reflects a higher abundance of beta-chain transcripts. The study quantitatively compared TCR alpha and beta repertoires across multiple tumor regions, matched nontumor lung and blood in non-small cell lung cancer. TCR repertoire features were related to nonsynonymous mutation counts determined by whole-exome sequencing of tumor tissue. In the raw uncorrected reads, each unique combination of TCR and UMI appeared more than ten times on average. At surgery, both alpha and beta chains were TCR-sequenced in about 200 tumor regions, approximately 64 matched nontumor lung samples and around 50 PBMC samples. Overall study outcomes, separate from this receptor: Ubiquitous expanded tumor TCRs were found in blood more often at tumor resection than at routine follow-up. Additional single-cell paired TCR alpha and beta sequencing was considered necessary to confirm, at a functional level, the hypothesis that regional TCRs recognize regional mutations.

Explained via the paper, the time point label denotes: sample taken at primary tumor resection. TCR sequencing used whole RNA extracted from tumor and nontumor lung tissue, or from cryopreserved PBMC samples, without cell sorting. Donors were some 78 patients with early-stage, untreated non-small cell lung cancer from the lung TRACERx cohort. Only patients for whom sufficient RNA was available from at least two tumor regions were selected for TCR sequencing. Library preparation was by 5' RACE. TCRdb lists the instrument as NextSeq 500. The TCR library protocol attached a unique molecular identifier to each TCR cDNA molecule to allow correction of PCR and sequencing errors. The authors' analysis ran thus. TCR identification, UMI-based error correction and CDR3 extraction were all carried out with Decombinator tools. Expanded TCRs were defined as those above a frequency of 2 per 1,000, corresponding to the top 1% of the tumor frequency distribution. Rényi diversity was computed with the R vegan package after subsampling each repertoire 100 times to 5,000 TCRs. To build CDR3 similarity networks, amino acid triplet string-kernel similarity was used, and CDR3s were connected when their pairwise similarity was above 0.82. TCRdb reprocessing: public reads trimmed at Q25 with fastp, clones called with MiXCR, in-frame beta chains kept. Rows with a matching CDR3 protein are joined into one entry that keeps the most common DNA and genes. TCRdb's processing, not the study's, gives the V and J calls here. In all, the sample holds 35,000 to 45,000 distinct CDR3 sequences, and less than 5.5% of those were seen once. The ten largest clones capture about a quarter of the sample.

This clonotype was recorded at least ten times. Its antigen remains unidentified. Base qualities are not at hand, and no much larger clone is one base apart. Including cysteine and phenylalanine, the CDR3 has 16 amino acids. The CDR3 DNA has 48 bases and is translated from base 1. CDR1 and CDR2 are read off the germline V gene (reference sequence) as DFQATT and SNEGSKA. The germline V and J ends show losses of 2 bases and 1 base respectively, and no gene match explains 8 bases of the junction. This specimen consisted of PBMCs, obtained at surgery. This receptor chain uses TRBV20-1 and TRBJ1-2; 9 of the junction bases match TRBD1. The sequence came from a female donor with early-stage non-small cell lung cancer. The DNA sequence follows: TGCAGTGCTAGAAATCCCCGGGACAGGGATAACTATGGCTACACCTTC. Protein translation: CSARNPRDRDNYGYTF.